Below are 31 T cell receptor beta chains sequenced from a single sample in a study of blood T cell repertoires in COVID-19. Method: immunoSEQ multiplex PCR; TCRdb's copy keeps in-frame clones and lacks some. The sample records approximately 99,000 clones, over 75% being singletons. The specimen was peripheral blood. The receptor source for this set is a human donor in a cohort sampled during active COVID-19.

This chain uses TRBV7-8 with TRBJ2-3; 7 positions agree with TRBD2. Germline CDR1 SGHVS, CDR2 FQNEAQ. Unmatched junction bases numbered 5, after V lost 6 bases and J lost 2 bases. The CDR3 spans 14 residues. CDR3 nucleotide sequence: TGTGCCAGCAGGCTAGCGGTGCTCACAGATACGCAGTATTTT. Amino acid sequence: CASRLAVLTDTQYF.

The CDR3 region is CASKVIEDTEAFF. The CDR3 region has the DNA TGTGCCAGCAAGGTCATAGAGGACACTGAAGCTTTCTTT. The chain carries TRBV6-5 and TRBJ1-1; D not resolved. V was shortened by 7 bases and J by 3 bases, with 12 bases between the two germline ends. Germline assignment: CDR1 MNHEY and CDR2 SVGAGI. The CDR3 sequence is 13 residues long.

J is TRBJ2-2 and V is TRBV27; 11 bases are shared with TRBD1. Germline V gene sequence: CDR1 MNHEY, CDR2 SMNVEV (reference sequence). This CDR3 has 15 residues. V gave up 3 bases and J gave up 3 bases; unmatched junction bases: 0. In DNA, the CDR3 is TGTGCCAGCAGTTTGGACAGGGGGCACACCGGGGAGCTGTTTTTT. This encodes CASSLDRGHTGELFF.

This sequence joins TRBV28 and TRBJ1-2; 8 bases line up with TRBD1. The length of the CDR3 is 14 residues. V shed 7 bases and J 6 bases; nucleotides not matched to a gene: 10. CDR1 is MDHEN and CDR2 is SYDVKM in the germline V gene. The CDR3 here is CASNRQGTFDGYTF. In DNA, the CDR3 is TGTGCCAGCAACCGACAGGGGACATTCGATGGCTACACCTTC.

This CDR3 reads CASSLSQFSGAGTGELFF. In nucleotides, the CDR3 is TGCGCCAGCAGCTTGTCCCAGTTTTCGGGTGCGGGCACCGGGGAGCTGTTTTTT. V gene TRBV5-1 combines with J gene TRBJ2-2, with a possible D match to TRBD2 (5 bases). The V end lost 1 base, the J end lost 4 bases, and 20 bases lay between the germline ends. Germline V CDR1 and CDR2: SGHRS, YFSETQ. The length of the CDR3 is 18 residues.

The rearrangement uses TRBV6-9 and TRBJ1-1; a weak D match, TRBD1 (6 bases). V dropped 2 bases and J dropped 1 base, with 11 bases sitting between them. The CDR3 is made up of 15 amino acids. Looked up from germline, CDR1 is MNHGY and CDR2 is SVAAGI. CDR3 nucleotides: TGTGCCAGCAGTTATAGTCGGGGGGCGAACACTGAAGCTTTCTTT. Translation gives CASSYSRGANTEAFF.

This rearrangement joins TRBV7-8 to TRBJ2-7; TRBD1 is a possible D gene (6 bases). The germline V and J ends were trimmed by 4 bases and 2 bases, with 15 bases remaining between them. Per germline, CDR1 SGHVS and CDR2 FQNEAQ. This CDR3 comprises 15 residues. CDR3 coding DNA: TGTGCCAGCAGCTCGACCCGGGACAAGCCCTACGAGCAGTACTTC. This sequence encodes CASSSTRDKPYEQYF. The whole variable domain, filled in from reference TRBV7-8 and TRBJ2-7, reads GAGVSQSPRYKVAKRGQDVALRCDPISGHVSLFWYQQALGQGPEFLTYFQNEAQLDKSGLPSDRFFAERPEGSVSTLKIQRTQQEDSAVYLCASSSTRDKPYEQYFGPGTRLTVT.

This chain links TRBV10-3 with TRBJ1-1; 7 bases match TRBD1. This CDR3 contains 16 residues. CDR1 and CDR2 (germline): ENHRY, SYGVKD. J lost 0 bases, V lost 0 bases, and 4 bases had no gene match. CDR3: CAISESGTEMNTEAFF. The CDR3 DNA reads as TGTGCCATCAGTGAGTCAGGGACAGAAATGAACACTGAAGCTTTCTTT.

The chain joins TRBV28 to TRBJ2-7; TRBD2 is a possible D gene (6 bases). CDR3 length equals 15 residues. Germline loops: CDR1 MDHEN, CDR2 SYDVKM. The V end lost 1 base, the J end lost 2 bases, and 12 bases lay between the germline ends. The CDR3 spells CASSLLRGSPYEQYF. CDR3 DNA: TGTGCCAGCAGTTTATTACGGGGGTCCCCCTACGAGCAGTACTTC.

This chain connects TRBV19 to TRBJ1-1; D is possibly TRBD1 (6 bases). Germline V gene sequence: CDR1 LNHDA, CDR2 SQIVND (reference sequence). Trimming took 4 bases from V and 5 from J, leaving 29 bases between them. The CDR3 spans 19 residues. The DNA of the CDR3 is TGTGCCAGTAGTACCCCCTCGGGGGGGGCCGCACTCTACTTTACTGAAGCTTTCTTT. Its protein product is CASSTPSGGAALYFTEAFF.

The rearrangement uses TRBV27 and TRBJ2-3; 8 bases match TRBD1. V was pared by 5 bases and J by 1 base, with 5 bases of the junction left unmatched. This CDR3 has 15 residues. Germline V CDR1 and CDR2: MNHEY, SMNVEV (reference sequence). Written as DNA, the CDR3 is TGTGCCAGCAGTCCCTCCAGGGGGCGCACAGATACGCAGTATTTT. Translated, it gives CASSPSRGRTDTQYF.

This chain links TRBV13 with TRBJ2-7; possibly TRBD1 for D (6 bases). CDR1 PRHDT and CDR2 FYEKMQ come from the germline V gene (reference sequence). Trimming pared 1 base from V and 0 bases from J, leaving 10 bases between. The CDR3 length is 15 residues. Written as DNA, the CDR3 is TGTGCCAGCAGCTTAGCAACAGGGAGCTCCTACGAGCAGTACTTC. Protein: CASSLATGSSYEQYF.

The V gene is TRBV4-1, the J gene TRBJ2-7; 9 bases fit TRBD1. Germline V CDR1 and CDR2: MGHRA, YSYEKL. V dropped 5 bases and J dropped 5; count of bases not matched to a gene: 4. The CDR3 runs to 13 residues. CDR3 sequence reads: CASSFRQGDEQYF. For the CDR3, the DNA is TGCGCCAGCAGCTTTAGACAGGGGGACGAGCAGTACTTC.

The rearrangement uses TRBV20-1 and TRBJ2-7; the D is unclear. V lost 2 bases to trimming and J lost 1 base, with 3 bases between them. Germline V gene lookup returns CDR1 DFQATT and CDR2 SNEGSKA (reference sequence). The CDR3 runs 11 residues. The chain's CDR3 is CSARLSYEQYF. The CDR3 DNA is TGCAGTGCTAGACTTTCCTACGAGCAGTACTTC.

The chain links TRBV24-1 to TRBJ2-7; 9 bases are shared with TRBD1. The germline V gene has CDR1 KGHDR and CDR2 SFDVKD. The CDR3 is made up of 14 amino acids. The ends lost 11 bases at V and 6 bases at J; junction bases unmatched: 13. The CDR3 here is CANGQGTRWSEQYF. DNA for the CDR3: TGTGCCAACGGACAGGGGACGCGGTGGAGCGAGCAGTACTTC.

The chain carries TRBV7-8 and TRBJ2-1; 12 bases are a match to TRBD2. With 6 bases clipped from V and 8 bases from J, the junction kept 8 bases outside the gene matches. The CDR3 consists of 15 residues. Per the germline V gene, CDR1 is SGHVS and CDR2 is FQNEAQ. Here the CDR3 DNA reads TGTGCCAGCAGTCCGACTAGCGGGAGTTATGATGAGCAGTTCTTC. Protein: CASSPTSGSYDEQFF.

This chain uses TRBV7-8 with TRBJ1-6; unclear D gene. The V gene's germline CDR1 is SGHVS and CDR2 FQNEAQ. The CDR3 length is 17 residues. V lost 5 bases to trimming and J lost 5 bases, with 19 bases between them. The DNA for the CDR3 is TGTGCCAGCAGCCGGCCCGTGGCGGGTGCGGATAATTCACCCCTCCACTTT. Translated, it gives CASSRPVAGADNSPLHF. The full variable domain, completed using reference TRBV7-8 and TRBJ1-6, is GAGVSQSPRYKVAKRGQDVALRCDPISGHVSLFWYQQALGQGPEFLTYFQNEAQLDKSGLPSDRFFAERPEGSVSTLKIQRTQQEDSAVYLCASSRPVAGADNSPLHFGNGTRLTVT.

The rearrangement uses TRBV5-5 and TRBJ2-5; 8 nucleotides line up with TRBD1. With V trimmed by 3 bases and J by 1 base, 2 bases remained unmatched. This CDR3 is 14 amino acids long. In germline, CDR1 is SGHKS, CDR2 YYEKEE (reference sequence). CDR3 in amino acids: CASSSGTGQETQYF. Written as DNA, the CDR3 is TGTGCCAGCAGCTCCGGGACAGGCCAAGAGACCCAGTACTTC.

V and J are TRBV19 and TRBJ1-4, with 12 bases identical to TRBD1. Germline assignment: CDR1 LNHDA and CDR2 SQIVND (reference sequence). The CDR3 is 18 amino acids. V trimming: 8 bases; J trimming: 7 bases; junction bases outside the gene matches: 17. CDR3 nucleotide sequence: TGTGCCAGTCGGCGGACAGTCCTAGGGACAGGGGGCTCTGAAAAACTGTTTTTT. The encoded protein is CASRRTVLGTGGSEKLFF.

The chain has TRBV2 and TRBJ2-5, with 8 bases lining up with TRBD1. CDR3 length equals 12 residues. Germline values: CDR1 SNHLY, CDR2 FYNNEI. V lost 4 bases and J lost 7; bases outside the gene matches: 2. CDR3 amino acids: CASSGGTGTQYF. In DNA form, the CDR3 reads TGTGCCAGCAGTGGTGGGACAGGGACCCAGTACTTC.

CDR3 in DNA: TGTGCCAGCGGGACAGGGCAGCCCCAGCATTTT. Amino acids: CASGTGQPQHF. The rearrangement uses TRBV27 and TRBJ1-5; 9 nucleotides line up with TRBD1. CDR3 length equals 11 residues. Germline assignment: CDR1 MNHEY and CDR2 SMNVEV (reference sequence). Trimming at V came to 8 bases and at J to 7 bases, leaving 0 bases not matched to a gene.

The CDR3 here is CASSLPGDSPLHF. The DNA of the CDR3 is TGTGCCAGCAGCTTACCCGGAGATTCACCCCTCCACTTT. This chain joins TRBV7-8 and TRBJ1-6; no definite D call. The V end was cut by 2 bases, the J end by 8 bases, with 7 bases between. In germline, CDR1 is SGHVS, CDR2 FQNEAQ. The CDR3 contains 13 residues.

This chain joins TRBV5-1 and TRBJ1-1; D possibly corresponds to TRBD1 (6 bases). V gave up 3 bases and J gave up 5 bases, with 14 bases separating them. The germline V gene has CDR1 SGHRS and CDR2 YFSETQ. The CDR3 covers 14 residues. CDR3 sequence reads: CASSSQGQGTEAFF. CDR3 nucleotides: TGCGCCAGCAGCTCACAGGGTCAAGGGACTGAAGCTTTCTTT.

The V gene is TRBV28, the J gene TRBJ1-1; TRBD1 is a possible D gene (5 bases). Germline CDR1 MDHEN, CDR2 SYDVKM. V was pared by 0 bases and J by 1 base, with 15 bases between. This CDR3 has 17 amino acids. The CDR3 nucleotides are TGTGCCAGCAGTTTATGGGGGAGGGGCGGGCAGAACACTGAAGCTTTCTTT. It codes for CASSLWGRGGQNTEAFF.

CDR3 bases: TGTGCCAGCAGCCCGGGACTTTTACTCTACGAGCAGTACTTC. Its translation: CASSPGLLLYEQYF. V and J are TRBV7-2 and TRBJ2-7, with TRBD2 as a possible D gene (6 bases). Trimming removed 5 bases at V and 3 bases at J, with 14 bases between. The germline V gene has CDR1 SGHTA and CDR2 FQGNSA. The CDR3 is 14 residues long.

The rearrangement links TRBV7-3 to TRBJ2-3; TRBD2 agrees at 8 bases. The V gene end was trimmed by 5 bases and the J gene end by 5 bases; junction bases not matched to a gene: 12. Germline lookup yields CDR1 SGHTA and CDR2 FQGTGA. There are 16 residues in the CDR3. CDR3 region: CASSPIAGIKIDTQYF. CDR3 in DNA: TGTGCCAGCAGCCCCATAGCGGGAATTAAAATAGATACGCAGTATTTT.

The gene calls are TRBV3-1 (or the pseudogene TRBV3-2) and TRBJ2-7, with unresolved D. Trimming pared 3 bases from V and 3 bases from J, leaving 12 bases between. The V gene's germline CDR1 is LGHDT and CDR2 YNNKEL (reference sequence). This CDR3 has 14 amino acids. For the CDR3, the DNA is TGTGCCAGCAGCCACAGCAGAACTAACTACGAGCAGTACTTC. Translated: CASSHSRTNYEQYF.

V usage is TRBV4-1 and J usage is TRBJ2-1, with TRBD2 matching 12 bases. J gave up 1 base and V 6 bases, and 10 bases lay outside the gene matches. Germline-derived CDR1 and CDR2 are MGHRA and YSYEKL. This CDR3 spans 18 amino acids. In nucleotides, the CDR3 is TGCGCCAGCAGGGTTCTAGCGGGAGGGCCCCGGTCCTACAATGAGCAGTTCTTC. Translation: CASRVLAGGPRSYNEQFF.

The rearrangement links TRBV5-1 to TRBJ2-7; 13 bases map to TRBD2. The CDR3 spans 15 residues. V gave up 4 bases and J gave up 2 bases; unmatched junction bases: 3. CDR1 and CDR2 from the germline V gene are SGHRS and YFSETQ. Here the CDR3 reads CASSDGTSGTYEQYF. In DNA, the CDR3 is TGCGCCAGCAGCGACGGGACTAGCGGGACCTACGAGCAGTACTTC.

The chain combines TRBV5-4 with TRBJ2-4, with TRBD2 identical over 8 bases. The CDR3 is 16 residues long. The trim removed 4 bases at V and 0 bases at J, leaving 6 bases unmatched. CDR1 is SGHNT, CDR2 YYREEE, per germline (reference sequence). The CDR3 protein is CASSHGGGLAKNIQYF. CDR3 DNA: TGTGCCAGCAGCCACGGGGGGGGGCTAGCCAAAAACATTCAGTACTTC.

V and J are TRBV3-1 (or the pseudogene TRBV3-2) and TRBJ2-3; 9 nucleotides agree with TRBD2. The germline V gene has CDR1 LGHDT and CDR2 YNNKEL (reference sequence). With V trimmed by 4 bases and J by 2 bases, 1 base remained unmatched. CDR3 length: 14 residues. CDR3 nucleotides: TGTGCCAGCAGCCCTAGCGGGGTCACAGATACGCAGTATTTT. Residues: CASSPSGVTDTQYF.